The rows below give T cell receptor beta chains drawn from one sample of a study of cytomegalovirus exposure and HLA in healthy donors. The protocol was immunoSEQ multiplex PCR, while the TCRdb copy is restricted to in-frame clones and leaves out a portion. The sample consists of fewer than 140,000 clones, 75% of them appearing once. Specimen: PBMCs. These receptors were collected from a man aged 40-55 years in good health and CMV-seronegative. Both conserved end residues are part of each CDR3. The D gene is left open where the match is weak. Clone size is not always given. Where it is, it says once, few, many or a class for expanded clones.

length	D	V	size	J	DNA	CDR3
13	NA	TRBV12-5	NA	TRBJ2-7	TGTGCTAGTGCCGAGGGGGTACCCTACGAGCAGTACTTC	CASAEGVPYEQYF
17	NA	TRBV2	NA	TRBJ1-4	TGTGCCAGCAGTGGGGACACACTAAGGACGGCTAATGAAAAACTGTTTTTT	CASSGDTLRTANEKLFF
11	NA	TRBV6-6	once	TRBJ2-5	TGTGCCAGCAGTACTCAAGAGACCCAGTACTTC	CASSTQETQYF
15	NA	TRBV18	NA	TRBJ1-1	TGTGCCAGCTCACAACGGGGAGAGATGAACACTGAAGCTTTCTTT	CASSQRGEMNTEAFF
13	NA	TRBV5-1	once	TRBJ2-7	TGCGCCAGCAGCTCAGGGGTAACCTACGAGCAGTACTTC	CASSSGVTYEQYF
14	TRBD1	TRBV7-2	NA	TRBJ2-2	TGTGCCAGCAGCTTAACAGGGGACACCGGGGAGCTGTTTTTT	CASSLTGDTGELFF
14	NA	TRBV2	NA	TRBJ2-3	TGTGCCAGCAGTGACGACGGGGGAACAGATACGCAGTATTTT	CASSDDGGTDTQYF
13	NA	TRBV9	NA	TRBJ2-7	TGTGCCAGCAGCGTAGGTCACAGGGACGAGCAGTACTTC	CASSVGHRDEQYF
16	NA	TRBV7-6	NA	TRBJ1-2	TGTGCCAGCAGCTTAGGAGTCCGGGATACGAACTATGGCTACACCTTC	CASSLGVRDTNYGYTF
15	NA	TRBV13	NA	TRBJ1-3	TGTGCCAGCAGCTTCCCACAGGGTTCTGGAAACACCATATATTTT	CASSFPQGSGNTIYF
17	NA	TRBV6-1	NA	TRBJ2-6	TGTGCCAGCAGTGAACTACCGGGGAGGCCTGGGGCCAACGTCCTGACTTTC	CASSELPGRPGANVLTF
16	TRBD2	TRBV5-1	NA	TRBJ2-5	TGCGCCAGCAGCCCGGGACTAGCGCTAGACCAAGAGACCCAGTACTTC	CASSPGLALDQETQYF
15	NA	TRBV19	NA	TRBJ1-5	TGTGCCAGTAGTATTTCGGGGTCTAGCAATCAGCCCCAGCATTTT	CASSISGSSNQPQHF
13	NA	TRBV6-1	NA	TRBJ2-2	TGTGCCAGCTTGCGGGCCGGGAACGGGGAGCTGTTTTTT	CASLRAGNGELFF
16	NA	TRBV6-6	NA	TRBJ1-3	TGTGCCAGCAGTTCTCTTTCCAGGGCCTCTGGAAACACCATATATTTT	CASSSLSRASGNTIYF
15	NA	TRBV6-1	NA	TRBJ2-1	TGTGCCAGCAGTGAAATGGGCAGGGGGGACAATGAGCAGTTCTTC	CASSEMGRGDNEQFF